One and the same sample provided the 31 T cell receptor beta chains below, sequenced in a study of blood T cells in healthy people across ages. Together with a sample-barcoded 5' primer, a J-beta primer mix was included in a second PCR lasting about 7 to 11 cycles. MiXCR was run by TCRdb on the 5' RACE reads, yielding one entry per CDR3 protein. The sample carries 650,000 to 1,000,000 distinct CDR3 sequences, under 40% recorded once. Source material: blood. Receptor source: a man between 18 and 29 years old in good health.

This clonotype was observed a single time. V is TRBV9 and J is TRBJ2-1; TRBD1 or TRBD2 may be the D gene (5 bases each). The CDR3 spans 17 residues. Trimming removed 4 bases at V and 9 bases at J, with 26 bases between. Germline V gene lookup returns CDR1 SGDLS and CDR2 YYNGEE. The CDR3 coding sequence is TGTGCCAGCAGCCCATCACTAGTCGCATTCCGTCAGGGTGAGCAGTTCTTC. As protein: CASSPSLVAFRQGEQFF.

This clonotype showed up many times. The chain joins TRBV20-1 to TRBJ2-3; TRBD1 matches 9 bases. CDR1 is DFQATT, CDR2 SNEGSKA, per germline (reference sequence). The V and J ends lost 4 bases and 0 bases, in that order; junction bases with no gene match: 17. The CDR3 covers 19 residues. CDR3 protein: CSATAYTGGARGSTDTQYF. The CDR3 coding sequence is TGCAGTGCTACCGCCTACACAGGGGGCGCTAGGGGAAGCACAGATACGCAGTATTTT.

The rearrangement links TRBV20-1 to TRBJ1-2; tentatively, D is TRBD1 (5 bases). Germline CDR1 DFQATT, CDR2 SNEGSKA (reference sequence). V dropped 5 bases and J dropped 4 bases, with 11 bases sitting between them. CDR3 length: 12 amino acids. In nucleotides, the CDR3 is TGCAGTGCTGGGACGAAGGCCTATGGCTACACCTTC. The encoded protein is CSAGTKAYGYTF.

This clonotype was observed many times. This sequence joins TRBV10-3 and TRBJ2-7, with 12 bases that match TRBD1. This CDR3 comprises 15 residues. Germline V gene sequence: CDR1 ENHRY, CDR2 SYGVKD. After removal of 7 bases from V and 6 bases from J, the junction contained 10 bases not matched to a gene. CDR3 coding DNA: TGTGCCATCACAAAGGGACAGGGGGCGTCATCCGAGCAGTACTTC. Residues: CAITKGQGASSEQYF.

This clonotype has at least ten counts. This sequence joins TRBV7-2 and TRBJ1-5; D unclear. V lost 1 base and J lost 0, with 7 bases in between. The CDR3 extends over 15 amino acids. Germline assignment: CDR1 SGHTA and CDR2 FQGNSA. Here the CDR3 reads CASSLGGNSNQPQHF. For the CDR3, the DNA is TGTGCCAGCAGCTTAGGAGGGAATAGCAATCAGCCCCAGCATTTT.

This clonotype was found a few times. The V and J genes are TRBV20-1 and TRBJ2-1; D remains ambiguous. The J call is uncertain, as TRBJ2-7 better fits the DNA end. CDR1 and CDR2 from the germline V gene are DFQATT and SNEGSKA (reference sequence). The CDR3 length is 14 residues. Here the CDR3 DNA reads TGCAGTGCCCTGACTTATAGCTCCTACAATGAGCAGTACTTC. Its protein product is CSALTYSSYNEQYF.

This clonotype was counted a few times. This rearrangement joins TRBV13 to TRBJ2-1; D is uncertain. This CDR3 is built from 11 residues. Germline CDR1 is PRHDT and CDR2 is FYEKMQ (reference sequence). V was cut by 8 bases and J by 5 bases, with 7 bases left in between. The CDR3 loop reads CASEKDNEQFF. The CDR3 DNA follows: TGTGCCAGCGAAAAGGACAATGAGCAGTTCTTC.

This chain connects TRBV7-9 to TRBJ2-3; 9 bases are a match to TRBD2. CDR1 is SEHNR and CDR2 is FQNEAQ in the germline V gene (reference sequence). This CDR3 region has 16 residues. The V gene end was trimmed by 5 bases and the J gene end by 1 base; junction bases not matched to a gene: 7. DNA for the CDR3: TGTGCCAGCAGCCGACAATTAGCGGGGGGCACAGATACGCAGTATTTT. Encoded protein: CASSRQLAGGTDTQYF.

This clonotype was counted between two and nine times. This sequence joins TRBV12-5 and TRBJ2-1; 14 positions match TRBD2. CDR1 is LGHNT and CDR2 is FRNRAP in the germline V gene. The CDR3 totals 18 residues. After removal of 1 base from V and 2 bases from J, the junction contained 4 bases not matched to a gene. The CDR3: CASGLAGLAGVTYNEQFF. The DNA of the CDR3 is TGTGCTAGTGGTTTGGCGGGACTAGCGGGGGTGACCTACAATGAGCAGTTCTTC.

This clonotype was seen more than once but under ten times. The rearrangement links TRBV2 to TRBJ2-4; D might be TRBD1 (6 bases). The DNA end is a closer match to TRBJ2-7, so the J assignment may be wrong. Germline V gives CDR1 SNHLY, CDR2 FYNNEI. There are 16 residues in the CDR3. CDR3 region: CASSELTGTQFYEQYF. Written as DNA, the CDR3 is TGTGCCAGCAGTGAACTTACCGGGACACAATTTTACGAGCAGTACTTC.

V and J are TRBV20-1 and TRBJ1-6, with a weak D call TRBD1 (5 bases). CDR3 size: 13 residues. CDR1 and CDR2 from the germline V gene are DFQATT and SNEGSKA (reference sequence). With 5 bases removed from V and 6 bases from J, the gap between germline ends came to 11 bases. The CDR3 here is CSAETATNSPLHF. The DNA for the CDR3 is TGCAGTGCTGAGACAGCGACTAATTCACCCCTCCACTTT.

This clonotype was counted many times. The chain combines TRBV5-1 with TRBJ2-1, with D hard to call. This CDR3 has 15 residues. Germline V gene data show CDR1 as SGHRS and CDR2 as YFSETQ. The V end was cut by 0 bases, the J end by 6 bases, with 13 bases between. The CDR3 DNA reads as TGCGCCAGCAGCTTGGGTTCCCAGGCCCTCAATGAGCAGTTCTTC. It specifies CASSLGSQALNEQFF.

Ten or more counts support this clonotype. V is TRBV27 and J is TRBJ1-2; 8 nucleotides align to TRBD1. V lost 6 bases to trimming and J lost 6 bases; unmatched junction nucleotides: 6. Germline assignment: CDR1 MNHEY and CDR2 SMNVEV (reference sequence). CDR3 length: 13 residues. The CDR3 DNA is TGTGCCAGCAGCCTGTCAGGGGGCGATGGCTACACCTTC. Its protein is CASSLSGGDGYTF.

The gene calls are TRBV18 and TRBJ1-6; unclear D gene. This CDR3 is built from 15 residues. Germline lookup yields CDR1 KGHSH and CDR2 LQKENI. Trimming stripped 1 base from V and 3 bases from J, with 7 bases between. CDR3 region: CASSPRGGYNSPLHF. DNA of the CDR3: TGTGCCAGCTCACCACGCGGAGGCTATAATTCACCCCTCCACTTT.

This clonotype was detected many times. J is TRBJ1-1 and V is TRBV4-3, with 8 nucleotides matching TRBD1. There are 14 residues in the CDR3. Germline CDR1 and CDR2: LGHNA and YSLEER. The V segment lost 1 base and the J segment 4 bases; nucleotides outside the gene matches: 2. For the CDR3, the DNA is TGCGCCAGCAGCCAAGGGACAGGGACCACTGAAGCTTTCTTT. Amino acids: CASSQGTGTTEAFF.

This clonotype was observed once. At one boundary the junction diverges from the germline segment, which might be a read error. This chain joins TRBV4-3 and TRBJ2-3; TRBD2 aligns across 12 bases. CDR1 and CDR2 from the germline V gene are LGHNA and YSLEER. The CDR3 length is 19 residues. For the CDR3, the DNA is TGCGCCGGCAGCCAAGGACTAGCGGGACCTATTGCTAGCACAGATACGCAGTATTTT. It specifies CAGSQGLAGPIASTDTQYF.

The V and J genes are TRBV4-1 and TRBJ2-4; D is tentatively TRBD1 or TRBD2 (5 bases each). The V end was cut by 6 bases, the J end by 13 bases, with 19 bases between. The germline V gene encodes CDR1 MGHRA and CDR2 YSYEKL. This CDR3 region has 13 residues. CDR3 in DNA: TGCGCCAGCAGGGGGGTCAGGTTGGGGGAGCAGTACTTC. The encoded protein is CASRGVRLGEQYF.

In its sample, this clonotype was seen many times. This chain connects TRBV14 to TRBJ1-2; D is unresolved. Per the germline V gene, CDR1 is SGHDN and CDR2 is FVKESK. The CDR3 length is 13 residues. The V and J ends lost 1 base and 2 bases respectively, with 5 bases between them. The CDR3 sequence: CASSQVKNYGYTF. The CDR3 coding sequence is TGTGCCAGCAGCCAAGTGAAAAACTATGGCTACACCTTC.

The V call is TRBV5-1, the J call TRBJ2-1; D not resolved. This CDR3 region has 14 residues. The germline CDR1 and CDR2 sequences are SGHRS and YFSETQ. Trimming pared 0 bases from V and 7 bases from J, leaving 11 bases between. As DNA, the CDR3 is TGCGCCAGCAGCTTGGATGGGTCTGGAAATGAGCAGTTCTTC. Translation: CASSLDGSGNEQFF.

This clonotype was found many times. A much larger clone differs by one base, so this may be a read error. The rearrangement joins TRBV7-9 to TRBJ1-6; no reliable D call. This CDR3 has 17 amino acids. Germline CDR1 and CDR2: SEHNR and FQNEAQ (reference sequence). In DNA form, the CDR3 reads TGTGCCAGCAGCTCCCACGATGCGTCCGGTTCGAAATCACCCCCCCACTTT. This gives the protein CASSSHDASGSKSPPHF.

This clonotype came up many times. The rearrangement uses TRBV27 and TRBJ2-7, with a weak D call TRBD2 (6 bases). This CDR3 has 14 residues. Trimming stripped 2 bases from V and 2 bases from J, with 10 bases between. Per germline, CDR1 MNHEY and CDR2 SMNVEV (reference sequence). CDR3 bases: TGTGCCAGCAGTTTAAGGAGGGATGCCTACGAGCAGTACTTC. Residues: CASSLRRDAYEQYF.

This clonotype was seen a handful of times. It may be a read error: a sequence one base away is much more abundant. The CDR3 loop is CASSVGHSYEQYF. The CDR3 nucleotides read TGCGCCAGCAGCGTGGGACACAGCTACGAGCAGTACTTC. This chain uses TRBV5-1 with TRBJ2-5; D possibly corresponds to TRBD1 (6 bases). The DNA matches TRBJ2-7 better at its end, which makes the J call doubtful. CDR3 size: 13 residues. CDR1 is SGHRS, CDR2 YFSETQ, per germline.

Only a few counts were recorded for this clonotype. This chain uses TRBV7-2 with TRBJ1-1, with D hard to call. From germline, CDR1 is SGHTA and CDR2 FQGNSA. V lost 6 bases to trimming and J lost 7 bases, with 18 bases between them. The CDR3 length is 14 residues. CDR3 loop: CASRLPDQGHEAFF. In nucleotides, the CDR3 is TGTGCCAGCAGGCTTCCGGACCAAGGTCATGAAGCTTTCTTT.

This clonotype was recorded a few times. V gene TRBV18 combines with J gene TRBJ2-5; 9 bases map to TRBD2. This CDR3 contains 16 residues. Per the germline V gene, CDR1 is KGHSH and CDR2 is LQKENI. Germline trimming cut 0 bases from V and 11 bases from J; bases unmatched to any gene: 13. CDR3 in amino acids: CASSPPSERGDREQYF. Written as DNA, the CDR3 is TGTGCCAGCTCACCACCTTCCGAGCGGGGGGATCGTGAGCAGTACTTC. Using reference TRBV18 and TRBJ2-5 for the parts outside the CDR3, the full variable domain is NAGVMQNPRHLVRRRGQEARLRCSPMKGHSHVYWYRQLPEEGLKFMVYLQKENIIDESGMPKERFSAEFPKEGPSILRIQQVVRGDSAAYFCASSPPSERGDREQYFGPGTRLLVL.

Regarding this clonotype: This may be a read error: a much more frequent sequence differs by one nucleotide. The J gene is TRBJ2-1, the V gene TRBV12-3 or TRBV12-4; D may be TRBD2 (7 bases). Trimming cost V 3 bases and J 1 base, with 16 bases left between them. The CDR3 length is 17 residues. CDR3 sequence reads: CASSFSGGRRSYNEQFF. The CDR3 DNA follows: TGTGCCAGCAGTTTTTCGGGGGGCCGAAGGTCCTACAATGAGCAGTTCTTC.

This clonotype was seen more than once but under ten times. The chain combines TRBV20-1 with TRBJ1-5; TRBD1 matches 9 bases. The CDR3 is made up of 16 amino acids. Germline lookup yields CDR1 DFQATT and CDR2 SNEGSKA (reference sequence). Trimming removed 6 bases from V and 6 bases from J; junction bases left unmatched: 15. This chain's CDR3 is CSALVGTGLWGQPQHF. CDR3 DNA sequence: TGCAGTGCCTTGGTAGGGACAGGGCTTTGGGGTCAGCCCCAGCATTTT.

The chain uses TRBV4-1 and TRBJ1-2; 7 bases line up with TRBD1. The CDR3 extends over 14 amino acids. The germline V gene has CDR1 MGHRA and CDR2 YSYEKL. With V trimmed by 3 bases and J by 4 bases, 5 bases remained unmatched. This CDR3 is CASSHGQEGYGYTF. The CDR3 coding sequence is TGCGCCAGCAGCCACGGACAGGAAGGCTATGGCTACACCTTC.

The chain combines TRBV20-1 with TRBJ2-1; a possible D gene is TRBD1 (6 bases). CDR3 length equals 14 residues. V lost 4 bases, J lost 1 base, and 11 bases lay in between. In germline, CDR1 is DFQATT, CDR2 SNEGSKA (reference sequence). The CDR3 bases are TGCAGTGCTACAGGGCAGGGGTCCTACAATGAGCAGTTCTTC. Its translation: CSATGQGSYNEQFF.

The sample holds a few counts of this clonotype. The rearrangement uses TRBV30 and TRBJ1-2; weak D call: TRBD1 (5 bases). CDR1 and CDR2 from the germline V gene are GTSNPN and SVGIG (reference sequence). The CDR3 sequence is 16 residues long. Trimming stripped 3 bases from V and 4 bases from J, with 21 bases between. The chain's CDR3 is CAWSIGDRATLYGYTF. DNA of the CDR3: TGTGCCTGGAGCATCGGGGACCGAGCGACGCTCTATGGCTACACCTTC.

The table lists this clonotype with a few counts. V usage is TRBV7-9 and J usage is TRBJ1-5, with D hard to call. The ends were cut back, 3 bases at V and 7 bases at J, with 7 bases in the middle. The CDR3 runs 12 residues. CDR1 and CDR2 from the germline V gene are SEHNR and FQNEAQ (reference sequence). The CDR3 DNA sequence: TGTGCCAGCAGCTTTGACACCCAGCCCCAGCATTTT. It yields the protein CASSFDTQPQHF.

V gene TRBV27 combines with J gene TRBJ1-1, with TRBD1 matching over 7 bases. Per the germline V gene, CDR1 is MNHEY and CDR2 is SMNVEV (reference sequence). This CDR3 is built from 13 residues. V lost 10 bases, J lost 3 bases, and 8 bases stayed unmatched. In nucleotides, the CDR3 is TGTGCCACCGCGGTGGGACAGTACACTGAAGCTTTCTTT. Its translation: CATAVGQYTEAFF.